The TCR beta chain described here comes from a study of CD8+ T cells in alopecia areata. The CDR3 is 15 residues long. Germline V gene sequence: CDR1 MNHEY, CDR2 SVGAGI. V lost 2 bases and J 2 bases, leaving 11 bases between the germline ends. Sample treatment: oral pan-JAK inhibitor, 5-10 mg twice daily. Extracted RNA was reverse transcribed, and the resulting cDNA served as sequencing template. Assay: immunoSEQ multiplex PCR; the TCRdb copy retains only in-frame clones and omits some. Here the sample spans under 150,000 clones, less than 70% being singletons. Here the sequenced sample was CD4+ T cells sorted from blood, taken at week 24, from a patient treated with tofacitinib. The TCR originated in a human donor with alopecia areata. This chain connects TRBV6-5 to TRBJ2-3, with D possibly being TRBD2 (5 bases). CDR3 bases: TGTGCCAGCAGTTACCCGGGGTCTCTCACAGATACGCAGTATTTT. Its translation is CASSYPGSLTDTQYF.